This record covers a single T cell receptor beta chain. Germline V gene data show CDR1 as MDHEN and CDR2 as SYDVKM. V lost 2 bases to trimming and J lost 7 bases, with 15 bases between them. This CDR3 has 15 amino acids. This entry comes from a study of T cells in localized non-small cell lung cancer. Libraries were prepared by immunoSEQ multiplex PCR; TCRdb keeps only in-frame clonotypes and omits some of them. This repertoire shows about 29,000 clones, 80% to 90% found once; its top ten account for 10%. V and J are TRBV28 and TRBJ1-5; no reliable D call. The clonotype originates from a woman aged 40 to 75 with stage I lung adenocarcinoma. This specimen was peripheral blood, taken before any cancer treatment. CDR3 amino acids: CASSLVGRAGQPQHF. The CDR3 DNA follows: TGTGCCAGCAGTTTAGTGGGGAGGGCGGGCCAGCCCCAGCATTTT. Looking up the rest from reference TRBV28 and TRBJ1-5 gives the full variable domain: DVKVTQSSRYLVKRTGEKVFLECVQDMDHENMFWYRQDPGLGLRLIYFSYDVKMKEKGDIPEGYSVSREKKERFSLILESASTNQTSMYLCASSLVGRAGQPQHFGDGTRLSIL.